The text below deals with one T cell receptor beta chain. Its antigen is unidentified. Treatment indicated: oral pan-JAK inhibitor, 5-10 mg twice daily. Alopecia areata patients had lesional scalp punch biopsies and peripheral blood taken from them. This record belongs to a study of CD8+ T cells in alopecia areata. Isolated RNA was reverse transcribed into cDNA used as the sequencing template. Sequencing used immunoSEQ multiplex PCR; TCRdb keeps in-frame clones, though not all of them. The table lists around 100,000 clones, about two thirds of them singletons, with around a sixth in the top ten. Study-wide findings and caveats: Numerous expanded lesional clones remained in scalp and blood during tofacitinib. Scalp clonality and expanded CD8+ clones among the top 100 were significantly decreased by tofacitinib. A single nonresponder leaves the baseline CD8+ expansion link to response uncertain.

Source: CD8+ T cells sorted from blood, taken at week 44, from a patient treated with tofacitinib. This TCR derives from a human donor with alopecia areata.

The DNA for the CDR3 is TGCGCCAGCACCGACGAAAACACCATATATTTT. It is translated as CASTDENTIYF. This sequence joins TRBV5-1 and TRBJ1-3, with D uncertain. Trimming removed 6 bases at V and 6 bases at J, with 7 bases between. The CDR3 spans 11 residues. CDR1 and CDR2 (germline): SGHRS, YFSETQ. Combining the CDR3 with reference TRBV5-1 and TRBJ1-3 gives the whole variable domain KAGVTQTPRYLIKTRGQQVTLSCSPISGHRSVSWYQQTPGQGLQFLFEYFSETQRNKGNFPGRFSGRQFSNSRSEMNVSTLELGDSALYLCASTDENTIYFGEGSWLTVV.